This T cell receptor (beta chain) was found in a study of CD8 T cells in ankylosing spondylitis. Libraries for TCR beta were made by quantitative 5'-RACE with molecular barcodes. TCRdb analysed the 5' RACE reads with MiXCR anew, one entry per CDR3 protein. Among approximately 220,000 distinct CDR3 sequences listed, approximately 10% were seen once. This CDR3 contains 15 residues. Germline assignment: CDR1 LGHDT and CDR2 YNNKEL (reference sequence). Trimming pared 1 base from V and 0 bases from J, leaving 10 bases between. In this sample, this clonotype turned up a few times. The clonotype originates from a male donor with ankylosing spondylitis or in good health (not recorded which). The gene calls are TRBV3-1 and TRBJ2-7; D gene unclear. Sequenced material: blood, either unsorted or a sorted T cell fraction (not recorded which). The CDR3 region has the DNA TGTGCCAGCAGCCAAGGACCGGGTTACTCCTACGAGCAGTACTTC. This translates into CASSQGPGYSYEQYF.